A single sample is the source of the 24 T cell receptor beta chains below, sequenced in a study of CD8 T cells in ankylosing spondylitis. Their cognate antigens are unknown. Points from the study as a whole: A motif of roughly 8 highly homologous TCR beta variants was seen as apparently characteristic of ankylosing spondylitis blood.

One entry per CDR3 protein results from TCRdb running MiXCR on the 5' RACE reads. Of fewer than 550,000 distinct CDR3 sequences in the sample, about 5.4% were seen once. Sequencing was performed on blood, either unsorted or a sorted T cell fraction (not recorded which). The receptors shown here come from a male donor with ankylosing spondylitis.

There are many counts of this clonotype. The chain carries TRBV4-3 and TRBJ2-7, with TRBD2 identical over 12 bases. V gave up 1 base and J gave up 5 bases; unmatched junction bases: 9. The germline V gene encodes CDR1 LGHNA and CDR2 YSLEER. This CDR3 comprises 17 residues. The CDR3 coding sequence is TGCGCCAGCAGCCAAGGTGGACTAGCGGGAACTTACCACGAGCAGTACTTC. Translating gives CASSQGGLAGTYHEQYF.

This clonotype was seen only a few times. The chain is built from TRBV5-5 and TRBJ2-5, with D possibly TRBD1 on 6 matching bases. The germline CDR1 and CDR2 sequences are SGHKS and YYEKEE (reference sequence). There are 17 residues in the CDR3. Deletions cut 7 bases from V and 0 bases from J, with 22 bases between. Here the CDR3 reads CASCLRAGDYYQETQYF. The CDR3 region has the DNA TGTGCCAGCTGTCTTAGGGCAGGGGATTATTACCAAGAGACCCAGTACTTC.

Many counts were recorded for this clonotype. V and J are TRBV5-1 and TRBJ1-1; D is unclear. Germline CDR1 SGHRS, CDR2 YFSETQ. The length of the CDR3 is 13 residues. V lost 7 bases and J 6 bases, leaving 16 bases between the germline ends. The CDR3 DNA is TGCGCCAGCCGCGCCGGGGTAAACCCTGAAGCTTTCTTT. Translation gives CASRAGVNPEAFF.

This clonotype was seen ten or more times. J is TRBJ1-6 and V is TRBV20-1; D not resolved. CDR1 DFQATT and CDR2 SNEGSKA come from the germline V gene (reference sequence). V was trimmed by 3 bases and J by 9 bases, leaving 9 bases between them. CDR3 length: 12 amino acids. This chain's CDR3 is CSARGGSSPLHF. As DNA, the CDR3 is TGCAGTGCTAGGGGAGGTAGTTCACCCCTCCACTTT.

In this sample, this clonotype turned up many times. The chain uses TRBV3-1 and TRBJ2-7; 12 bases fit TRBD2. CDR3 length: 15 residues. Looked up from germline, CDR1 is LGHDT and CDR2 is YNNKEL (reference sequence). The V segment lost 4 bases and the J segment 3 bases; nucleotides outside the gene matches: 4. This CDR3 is CASSPGLAGLYEQYF. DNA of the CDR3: TGTGCCAGCAGCCCCGGACTAGCGGGACTCTACGAGCAGTACTTC.

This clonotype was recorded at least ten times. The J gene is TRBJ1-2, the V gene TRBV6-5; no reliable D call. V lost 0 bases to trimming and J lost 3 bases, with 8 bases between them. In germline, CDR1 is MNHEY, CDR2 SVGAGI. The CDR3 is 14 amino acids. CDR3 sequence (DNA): TGTGCCAGCAGTTACTCTGTCGGATACTATGGCTACACCTTC. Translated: CASSYSVGYYGYTF.

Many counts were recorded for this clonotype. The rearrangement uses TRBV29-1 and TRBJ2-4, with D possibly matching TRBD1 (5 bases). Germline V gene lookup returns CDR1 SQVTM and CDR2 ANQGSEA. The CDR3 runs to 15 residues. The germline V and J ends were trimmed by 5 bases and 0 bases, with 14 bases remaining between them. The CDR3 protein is CSVRTRQLAKNIQYF. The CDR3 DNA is TGCAGCGTTCGCACCAGACAGCTAGCCAAAAACATTCAGTACTTC.

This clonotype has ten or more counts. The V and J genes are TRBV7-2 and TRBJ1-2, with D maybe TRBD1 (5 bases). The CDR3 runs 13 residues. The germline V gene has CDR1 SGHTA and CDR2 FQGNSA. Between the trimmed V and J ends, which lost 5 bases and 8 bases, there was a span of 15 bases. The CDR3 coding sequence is TGTGCCAGCAGCCCGGGACGAAAAATGGGCTACACCTTC. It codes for CASSPGRKMGYTF.

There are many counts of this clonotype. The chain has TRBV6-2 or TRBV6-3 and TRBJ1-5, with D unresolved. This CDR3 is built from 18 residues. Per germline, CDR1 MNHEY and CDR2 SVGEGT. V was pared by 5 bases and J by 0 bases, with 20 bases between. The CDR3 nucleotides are TGTGCCAGCAGTCTTAATCGCGAACACCATCATAGCAATCAGCCCCAGCATTTT. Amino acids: CASSLNREHHHSNQPQHF.

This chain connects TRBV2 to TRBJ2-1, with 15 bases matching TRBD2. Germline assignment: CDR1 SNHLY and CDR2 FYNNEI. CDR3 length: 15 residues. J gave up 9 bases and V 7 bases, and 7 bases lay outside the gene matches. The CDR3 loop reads CASIGLAGGPGEQFF. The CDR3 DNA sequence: TGTGCCAGCATCGGACTAGCGGGAGGGCCAGGTGAGCAGTTCTTC.

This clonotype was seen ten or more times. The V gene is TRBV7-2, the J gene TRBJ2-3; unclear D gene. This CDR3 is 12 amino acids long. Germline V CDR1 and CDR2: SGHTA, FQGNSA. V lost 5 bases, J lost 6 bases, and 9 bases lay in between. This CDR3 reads CASSHGYDTQYF. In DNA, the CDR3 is TGTGCCAGCAGCCACGGGTACGATACGCAGTATTTT.

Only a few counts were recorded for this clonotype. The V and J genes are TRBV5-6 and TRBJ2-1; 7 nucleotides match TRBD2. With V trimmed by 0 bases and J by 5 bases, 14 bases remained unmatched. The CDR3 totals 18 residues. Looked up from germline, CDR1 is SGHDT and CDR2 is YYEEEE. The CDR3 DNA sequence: TGTGCCAGCAGCTTGGGCCGGGGAGCGGGGAGTGGACACAATGAGCAGTTCTTC. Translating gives CASSLGRGAGSGHNEQFF.

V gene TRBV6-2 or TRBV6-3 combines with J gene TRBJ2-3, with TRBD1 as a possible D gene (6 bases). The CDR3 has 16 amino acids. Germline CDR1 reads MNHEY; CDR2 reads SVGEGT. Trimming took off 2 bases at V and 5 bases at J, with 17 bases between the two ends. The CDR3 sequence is CASSYMGTIVEDTQYF. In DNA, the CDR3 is TGTGCCAGCAGTTACATGGGGACAATTGTTGAAGATACGCAGTATTTT.

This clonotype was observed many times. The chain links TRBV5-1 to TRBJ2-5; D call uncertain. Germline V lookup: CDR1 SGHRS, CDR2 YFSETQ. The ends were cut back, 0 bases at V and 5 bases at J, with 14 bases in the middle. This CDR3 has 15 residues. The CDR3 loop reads CASSLAAGTRETQYF. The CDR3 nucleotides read TGCGCCAGCAGCTTGGCAGCCGGTACGAGGGAGACCCAGTACTTC. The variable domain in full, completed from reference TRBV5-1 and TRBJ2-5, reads KAGVTQTPRYLIKTRGQQVTLSCSPISGHRSVSWYQQTPGQGLQFLFEYFSETQRNKGNFPGRFSGRQFSNSRSEMNVSTLELGDSALYLCASSLAAGTRETQYFGPGTRLLVL.

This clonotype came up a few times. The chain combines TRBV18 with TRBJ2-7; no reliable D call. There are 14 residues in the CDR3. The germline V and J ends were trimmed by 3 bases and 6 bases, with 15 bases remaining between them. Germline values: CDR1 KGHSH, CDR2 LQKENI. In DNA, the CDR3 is TGTGCCAGCTCACCGACCCAATTCGCAGTCGAGCAGTACTTC. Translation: CASSPTQFAVEQYF.

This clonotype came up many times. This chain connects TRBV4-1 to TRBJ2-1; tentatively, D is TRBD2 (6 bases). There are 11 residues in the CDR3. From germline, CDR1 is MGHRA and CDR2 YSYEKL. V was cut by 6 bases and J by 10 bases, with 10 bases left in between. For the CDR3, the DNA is TGCGCCAGCAGTGTAGCGGCAGAGCAGTTCTTC. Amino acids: CASSVAAEQFF.

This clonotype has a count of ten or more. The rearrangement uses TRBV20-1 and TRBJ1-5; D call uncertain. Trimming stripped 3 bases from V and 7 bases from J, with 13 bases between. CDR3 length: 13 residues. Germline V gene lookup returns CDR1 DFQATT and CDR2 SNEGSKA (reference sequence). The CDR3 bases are TGCAGTGCTAGTGGTAGACCCGGCCAGCCCCAGCATTTT. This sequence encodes CSASGRPGQPQHF.

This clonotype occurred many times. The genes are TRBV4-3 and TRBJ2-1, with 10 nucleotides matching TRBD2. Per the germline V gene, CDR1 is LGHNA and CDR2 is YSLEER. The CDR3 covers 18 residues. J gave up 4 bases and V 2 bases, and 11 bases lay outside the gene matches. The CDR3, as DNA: TGCGCCAGCAGCCAACGGGGTGTACTAGCGGGAAGATACAATGAGCAGTTCTTC. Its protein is CASSQRGVLAGRYNEQFF.

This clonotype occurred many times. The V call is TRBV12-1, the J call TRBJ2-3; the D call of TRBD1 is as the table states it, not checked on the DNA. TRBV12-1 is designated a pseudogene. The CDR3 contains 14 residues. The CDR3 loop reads CASSPLMGGDTQYF. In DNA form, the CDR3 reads TGTGCCAGCAGCCCCCTGATGGGGGGGGATACGCAGTATTTT.

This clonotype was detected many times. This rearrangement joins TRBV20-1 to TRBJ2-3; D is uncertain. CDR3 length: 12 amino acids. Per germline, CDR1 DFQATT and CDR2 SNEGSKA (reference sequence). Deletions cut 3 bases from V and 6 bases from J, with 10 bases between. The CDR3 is CSASRSGDTQYF. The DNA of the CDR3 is TGCAGTGCTAGTCGGTCAGGTGATACGCAGTATTTT.

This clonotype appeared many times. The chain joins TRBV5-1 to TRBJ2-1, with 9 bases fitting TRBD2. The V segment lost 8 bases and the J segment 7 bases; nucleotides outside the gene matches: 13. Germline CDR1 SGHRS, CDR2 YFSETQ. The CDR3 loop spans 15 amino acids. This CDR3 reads CASELGLAGMNEQFF. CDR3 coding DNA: TGCGCCAGTGAACTAGGGCTAGCGGGAATGAATGAGCAGTTCTTC.

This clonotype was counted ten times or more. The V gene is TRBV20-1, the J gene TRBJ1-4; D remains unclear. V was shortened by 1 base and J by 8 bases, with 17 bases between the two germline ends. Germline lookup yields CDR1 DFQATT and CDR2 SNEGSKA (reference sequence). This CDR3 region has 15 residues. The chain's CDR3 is CSARGGNARMEKLFF. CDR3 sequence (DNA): TGCAGTGCTAGAGGCGGGAACGCCCGAATGGAAAAACTGTTTTTT.

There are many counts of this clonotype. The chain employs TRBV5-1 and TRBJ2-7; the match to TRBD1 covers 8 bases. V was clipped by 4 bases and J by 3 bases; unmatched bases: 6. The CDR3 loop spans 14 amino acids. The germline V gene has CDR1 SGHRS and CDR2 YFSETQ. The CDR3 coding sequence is TGCGCCAGCAGCGGACAGGGTAATCTCTACGAGCAGTACTTC. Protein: CASSGQGNLYEQYF.

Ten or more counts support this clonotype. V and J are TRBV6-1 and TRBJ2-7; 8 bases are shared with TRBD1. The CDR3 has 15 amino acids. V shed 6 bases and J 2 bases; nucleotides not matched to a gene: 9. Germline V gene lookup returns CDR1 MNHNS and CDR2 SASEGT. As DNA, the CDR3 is TGTGCCAGCAGATGGGGACGGACAGGGACCTACGAGCAGTACTTC. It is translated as CASRWGRTGTYEQYF.